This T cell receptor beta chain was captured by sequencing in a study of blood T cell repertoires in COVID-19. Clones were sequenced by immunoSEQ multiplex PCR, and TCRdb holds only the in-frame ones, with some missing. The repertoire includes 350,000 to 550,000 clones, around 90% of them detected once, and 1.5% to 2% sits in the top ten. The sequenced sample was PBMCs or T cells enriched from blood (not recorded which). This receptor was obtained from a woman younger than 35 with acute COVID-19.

The CDR3, as DNA: TGCGCCAGCAGCTTGGAGTTAGCCGGAAACAATGAGCAGTTCTTC. Its translation is CASSLELAGNNEQFF. This chain joins TRBV5-1 and TRBJ2-1; D ambiguous. This CDR3 region has 15 residues. Deletions cut 0 bases from V and 5 bases from J, with 12 bases between. Looked up from germline, CDR1 is SGHRS and CDR2 is YFSETQ.